The next 18 T cell receptor beta chains were all read from a single sample in a study of blood T cell repertoires in COVID-19. Method: immunoSEQ multiplex PCR; TCRdb's copy keeps in-frame clones and lacks some. Among approximately 110,000 clones listed, 69% were seen once. The specimen was peripheral blood. The receptors originated from a man older than 75 with acute or convalescent COVID-19.

The chain recombines TRBV2 with TRBJ1-1; D is unresolved. Germline lookup yields CDR1 SNHLY and CDR2 FYNNEI. The CDR3 length is 15 residues. Trimming removed 2 bases at V and 5 bases at J, with 15 bases between. As DNA, the CDR3 is TGTGCCAGCAGTGAAAATCCGGGGAGGAGGACTGAAGCTTTCTTT. Translation: CASSENPGRRTEAFF.

This clone occurred a few times. J is TRBJ2-7 and V is TRBV9; 8 nucleotides agree with TRBD1. V trimming: 2 bases; J trimming: 2 bases; junction bases outside the gene matches: 6. The CDR3 totals 15 residues. In germline, CDR1 is SGDLS, CDR2 YYNGEE. CDR3 coding DNA: TGTGCCAGCAGCGTCGGACAGGGTGCCCCCTACGAGCAGTACTTC. Encoded protein: CASSVGQGAPYEQYF.

The sample holds many counts of this clone. This same CDR3 is encoded by further DNA sequences in the sample. The V and J genes are TRBV5-4 and TRBJ1-2; TRBD1 matches 10 bases. This CDR3 is 15 amino acids long. V dropped 0 bases and J dropped 3; count of bases not matched to a gene: 2. Germline CDR1 reads SGHNT; CDR2 reads YYREEE (reference sequence). The CDR3 DNA reads as TGTGCCAGCAGCTTGGGGGGACAGGGGCACTATGGCTACACCTTC. This translates into CASSLGGQGHYGYTF.

The chain links TRBV5-1 to TRBJ2-7; 7 nucleotides match TRBD2. Trimming took 5 bases from V and 6 from J; bases not matched to a gene: 11. The length of the CDR3 is 14 residues. CDR1 and CDR2 (germline): SGHRS, YFSETQ. This CDR3 reads CASSRTGPGGEQYF. CDR3 DNA sequence: TGCGCCAGCAGTCGGACTGGGCCGGGAGGCGAGCAGTACTTC.

The V call is TRBV5-5, the J call TRBJ1-5; TRBD1 matches at 10 bases. This CDR3 has 15 residues. Per germline, CDR1 SGHKS and CDR2 YYEKEE (reference sequence). V trimming: 4 bases; J trimming: 4 bases; junction bases outside the gene matches: 5. DNA for the CDR3: TGTGCCAGCAGCCCGGGACAGGGGCCTAATCAGCCCCAGCATTTT. This encodes CASSPGQGPNQPQHF.

This clone was picked up one time. This rearrangement joins TRBV6-5 to TRBJ1-2, with 7 nucleotides matching TRBD1. The germline V gene has CDR1 MNHEY and CDR2 SVGAGI. V shed 5 bases, J shed 4 bases, and the junction held 10 bases outside the gene matches. This CDR3 contains 15 residues. CDR3 residues: CASSLSTGISYGYTF. The CDR3 DNA reads as TGTGCCAGCAGTCTATCGACAGGGATAAGCTATGGCTACACCTTC.

The chain recombines TRBV10-3 with TRBJ2-3; D gene unclear. The length of the CDR3 is 12 residues. Germline CDR1 is ENHRY and CDR2 is SYGVKD. Trimming took 10 bases from V and 4 from J, leaving 12 bases between them. CDR3 sequence: CASSPVADTQYF. CDR3 DNA: TGTGCCAGTAGCCCGGTTGCAGATACGCAGTATTTT.

The rearrangement joins TRBV28 to TRBJ2-5; D not certain. Germline CDR1 reads MDHEN; CDR2 reads SYDVKM. Trimming cost V 5 bases and J 5 bases, with 12 bases left between them. The CDR3 runs 13 residues. In nucleotides, the CDR3 is TGTGCCAGCAGTACCTCACGGTGGGAGACCCAGTACTTC. This sequence encodes CASSTSRWETQYF.

CDR3 nucleotides: TGTGCCACCAGCAGAGCCCCCCCGGGGTTCTACGAGCAGTACTTC. Its translation is CATSRAPPGFYEQYF. This chain connects TRBV15 to TRBJ2-7, with D tentatively TRBD2 (5 bases). The CDR3 runs 15 residues. Germline V gene sequence: CDR1 LNHNV, CDR2 YYDKDF (reference sequence). The germline V and J ends were trimmed by 1 base and 3 bases, with 13 bases remaining between them. Together with reference TRBV15 and TRBJ2-7, the CDR3 gives the full variable domain: DAMVIQNPRYQVTQFGKPVTLSCSQTLNHNVMYWYQQKSSQAPKLLFHYYDKDFNNEADTPDNFQSRRPNTSFCFLDIRSPGLGDTAMYLCATSRAPPGFYEQYFGPGTRLTVT.

The rearrangement joins TRBV5-1 to TRBJ2-7; 12 nucleotides match TRBD2. CDR1 is SGHRS and CDR2 is YFSETQ in the germline V gene. V shed 2 bases and J 6 bases; nucleotides not matched to a gene: 3. The CDR3 consists of 14 residues. In DNA, the CDR3 is TGCGCCAGCAGCTTCCGACTAGCGGGAGTCGAGCAGTACTTC. Translation gives CASSFRLAGVEQYF.

The chain employs TRBV28 and TRBJ2-1; 8 nucleotides line up with TRBD1. CDR1 MDHEN and CDR2 SYDVKM come from the germline V gene. This CDR3 is built from 13 residues. J was trimmed by 10 bases and V by 10 bases; bases with no gene match: 12. This chain's CDR3 is CATSAGGLREQFF. CDR3 bases: TGTGCCACCTCGGCAGGGGGCCTTCGGGAGCAGTTCTTC.

V usage is TRBV5-4 and J usage is TRBJ2-7; TRBD2 is a possible D gene (6 bases). V was pared by 4 bases and J by 6 bases, with 17 bases between. The CDR3 is 14 amino acids. CDR1 is SGHNT, CDR2 YYREEE, per germline (reference sequence). The DNA of the CDR3 is TGTGCCAGCAGCCCGGGGGATGTTAGGGCCGAGCAGTACTTC. This gives the protein CASSPGDVRAEQYF.

This clone was picked up a small number of times. The J gene is TRBJ1-5, the V gene TRBV9; weak D call: TRBD1 (5 bases). This CDR3 contains 14 residues. V dropped 7 bases and J dropped 2 bases, with 13 bases sitting between them. Looked up from germline, CDR1 is SGDLS and CDR2 is YYNGEE. The CDR3 DNA follows: TGTGCCAGCGACAGAGACGGAGGCAATCAGCCCCAGCATTTT. Translated, it gives CASDRDGGNQPQHF.

The V and J genes are TRBV7-3 and TRBJ2-4; 8 bases fit TRBD1. Germline loops: CDR1 SGHTA, CDR2 FQGTGA. Trimming cost V 4 bases and J 6 bases; bases outside gene matches: 2. The CDR3 sequence is 13 residues long. CDR3 coding DNA: TGTGCCAGCAGCTCCGGACAGGGAAACATTCAGTACTTC. Its translation is CASSSGQGNIQYF.

The J gene is TRBJ1-3, the V gene TRBV3-1 (or the pseudogene TRBV3-2), with a weak D call TRBD1 (6 bases). Trimming pared 3 bases from V and 7 bases from J, leaving 13 bases between. The length of the CDR3 is 14 residues. CDR1 and CDR2 from the germline V gene are LGHDT and YNNKEL (reference sequence). In DNA form, the CDR3 reads TGTGCCAGCAGCCACACGCAGGGGAGTAACACCATATATTTT. Protein sequence: CASSHTQGSNTIYF.

The chain combines TRBV3-1 (or the pseudogene TRBV3-2) with TRBJ2-7; TRBD1 matches 9 bases. The V and J ends lost 1 base and 7 bases, in that order; junction bases with no gene match: 5. Germline V gives CDR1 LGHDT, CDR2 YNNKEL (reference sequence). This CDR3 has 14 amino acids. The CDR3 protein is CASSQGTGVVEQYF. CDR3 nucleotide sequence: TGTGCCAGCAGCCAAGGGACAGGGGTTGTGGAGCAGTACTTC.

The chain couples TRBV9 to TRBJ2-1, with 7 bases matching TRBD1. There are 15 residues in the CDR3. Germline lookup yields CDR1 SGDLS and CDR2 YYNGEE. J gave up 4 bases and V 6 bases, and 10 bases lay outside the gene matches. CDR3 loop: CASTNTPDRYNEQFF. DNA of the CDR3: TGTGCCAGCACCAATACCCCGGACAGGTACAATGAGCAGTTCTTC.

This clone is a singleton in its sample. The chain uses TRBV6-5 and TRBJ2-5, with 7 bases that match TRBD2. The CDR3 spans 14 residues. Per the germline V gene, CDR1 is MNHEY and CDR2 is SVGAGI. J lost 3 bases, V lost 1 base, and 2 bases had no gene match. CDR3 nucleotide sequence: TGTGCCAGCAGTTACTTCAGCGGGAAAGAGACCCAGTACTTC. Encoded protein: CASSYFSGKETQYF.